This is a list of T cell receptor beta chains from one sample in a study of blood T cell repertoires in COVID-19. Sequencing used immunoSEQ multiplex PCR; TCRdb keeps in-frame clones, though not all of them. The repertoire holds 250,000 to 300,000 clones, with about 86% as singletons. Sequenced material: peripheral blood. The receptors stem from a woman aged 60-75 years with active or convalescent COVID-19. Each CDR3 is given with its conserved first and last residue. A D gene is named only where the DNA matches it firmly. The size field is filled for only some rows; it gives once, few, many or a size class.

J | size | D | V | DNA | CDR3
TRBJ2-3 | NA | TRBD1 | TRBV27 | TGTGCCAGCACTACAGGGGTAACAGATACGCAGTATTTT | CASTTGVTDTQYF
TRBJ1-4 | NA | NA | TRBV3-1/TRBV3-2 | TGTGCCAGCAGCCAAGAAGTTCACAGGGTCGGCGAAAAACTGTTTTTT | CASSQEVHRVGEKLFF
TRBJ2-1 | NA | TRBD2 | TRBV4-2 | TGTGCCAGCAGCCAATTGGGCCTAGCGGGGGGGCTAGATGAGCAGTTCTTC | CASSQLGLAGGLDEQFF
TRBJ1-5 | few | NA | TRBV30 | TGTGCCTGGAGTGCAGGGGGCAATCAGCCCCAGCATTTT | CAWSAGGNQPQHF
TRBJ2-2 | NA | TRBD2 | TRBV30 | TGTGCCTGGGACCGACGGCGGGGGGGGAACACCGGGGAGCTGTTTTTT | CAWDRRRGGNTGELFF
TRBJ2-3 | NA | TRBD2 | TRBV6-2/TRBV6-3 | TGTGCCAGCAGTTACACCATAGCGGGGGGGAAGGATACGCAGTATTTT | CASSYTIAGGKDTQYF
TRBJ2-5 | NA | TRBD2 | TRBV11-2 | TGTGCCAGCAGCTTGCTGGGACTAGCTAAAGAGACCCAGTACTTC | CASSLLGLAKETQYF
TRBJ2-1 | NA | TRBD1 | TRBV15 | TGTGCCACCAGCGTGGACAGGGCTAGAAATGAGCAGTTCTTC | CATSVDRARNEQFF
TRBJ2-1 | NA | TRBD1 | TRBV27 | TGTGCCAGCTCGACAGGGTCTGGGTACAATGAGCAGTTCTTC | CASSTGSGYNEQFF
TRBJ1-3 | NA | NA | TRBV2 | TGTGCCAGCAGAGCTGACAGCATCGGAAACACCATATATTTT | CASRADSIGNTIYF
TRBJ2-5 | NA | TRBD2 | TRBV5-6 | TGTGCCAGCAGCTTTGGGACTAGCGGGGGTGAGACCCAGTACTTC | CASSFGTSGGETQYF
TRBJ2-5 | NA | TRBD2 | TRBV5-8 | TGTGCCAGCAGCTTCCGACTAGCGTCAGTGGAGACCCAGTACTTC | CASSFRLASVETQYF
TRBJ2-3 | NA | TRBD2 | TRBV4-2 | TGTGCCAGCAACCACGCTGCGGGGGAACGCACAGATACGCAGTATTTT | CASNHAAGERTDTQYF
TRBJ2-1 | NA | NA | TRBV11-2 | TGTGCCAGCAGCTTAGGGGACTTTAACAATGAGCAGTTCTTC | CASSLGDFNNEQFF
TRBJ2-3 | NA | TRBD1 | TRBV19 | TGTGCCAGTAGTATAGGCCTTACAGGGGGCGCGCGCACAGATACGCAGTATTTT | CASSIGLTGGARTDTQYF
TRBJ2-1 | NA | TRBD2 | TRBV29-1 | TGCAGCGTTGTTGCTACCCGACTAGCGGGGGACGAATGGCAGTTCTTC | CSVVATRLAGDEWQFF
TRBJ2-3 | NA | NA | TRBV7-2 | TGTGCCAGCAGCTTACGGAGAGGCTTAGGAGACAGTCACACAGATACGCAGTATTTT | CASSLRRGLGDSHTDTQYF
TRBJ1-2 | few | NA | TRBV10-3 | TGTGCCATCAGTGGTCAGGGAACCCTCTATGGCTACACCTTC | CAISGQGTLYGYTF
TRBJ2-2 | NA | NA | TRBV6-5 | TGTGCCAGCAGGAGACAGATTCACACCGGGGAGCTGTTTTTT | CASRRQIHTGELFF
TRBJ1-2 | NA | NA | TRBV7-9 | TGTGCCAGCAGCTTTCTTCCGACTGGGGGGGATGGCTACACCTTC | CASSFLPTGGDGYTF
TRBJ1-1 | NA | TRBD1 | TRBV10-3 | TGTGCCATCGGGACAGGGTTAGCTGAAGCTTTCTTT | CAIGTGLAEAFF
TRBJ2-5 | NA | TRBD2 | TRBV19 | TGTGCCAGTAAAGAGCGGGGGTTGGGAGAGACCCAGTACTTC | CASKERGLGETQYF
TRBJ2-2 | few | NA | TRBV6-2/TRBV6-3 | TGTGCCAGCAGTTACTCTCGCCACCTAGGCACCGGGGAGCTGTTTTTT | CASSYSRHLGTGELFF
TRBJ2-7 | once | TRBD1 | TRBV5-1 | TGCGCCAGCAGCTTGGCGGGACAGGGGGTGTCCTACGAGCAGTACTTC | CASSLAGQGVSYEQYF
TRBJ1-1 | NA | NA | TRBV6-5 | TGTGCCAGCAGTTTCGACAGTGACACTGAAGCTTTCTTT | CASSFDSDTEAFF
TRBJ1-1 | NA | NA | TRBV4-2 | TGTGCCAGCAGCCAAGAGGGGGCGGCCAACACTGAAGCTTTCTTT | CASSQEGAANTEAFF
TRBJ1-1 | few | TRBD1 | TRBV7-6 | TGTGCCAGCAGCCCTACAGAGGGGGCGGACACTGAAGCTTTCTTT | CASSPTEGADTEAFF
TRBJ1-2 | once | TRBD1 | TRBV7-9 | TGTGCCAGCAGCAACCCGCAGAGGGGGCAGTATGGCTACACCTTC | CASSNPQRGQYGYTF
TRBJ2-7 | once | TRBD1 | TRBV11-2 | TGTGCCAGCAGCCGGATCGTAGGGGGCCTGGAGCAGTACTTC | CASSRIVGGLEQYF
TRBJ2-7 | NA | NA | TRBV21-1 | TGTGCCAGCAGCCCCCGGGACTGGGCCTCCTACGAGCAGTACTTC | CASSPRDWASYEQYF
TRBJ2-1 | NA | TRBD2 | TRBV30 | TGTGCCTGGAGTCTGTCTAGCGGGTTCTACAATGAGCAGTTCTTC | CAWSLSSGFYNEQFF
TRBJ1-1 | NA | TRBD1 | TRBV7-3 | TGTGCCAGCTTCGGGACAGGGCTCACTGAAGCTTTCTTT | CASFGTGLTEAFF
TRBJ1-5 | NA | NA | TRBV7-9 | TGTGCGGGCGGGCCGGAGCCCCAGCATTTT | CAGGPEPQHF
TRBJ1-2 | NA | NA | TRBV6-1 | TGTGCCAGCAGTGAACCTAGAACTGGCTACACCTTC | CASSEPRTGYTF
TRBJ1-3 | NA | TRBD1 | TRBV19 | TGTGCCAGTAGTCCTCGGGACAGGGGGTCTGGAAACACCATATATTTT | CASSPRDRGSGNTIYF
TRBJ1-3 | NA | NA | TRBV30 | TGTGCCTGGAGTGTGACAGCTGGAAACACCATATATTTT | CAWSVTAGNTIYF
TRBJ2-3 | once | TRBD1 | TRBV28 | TGTGCCAGCAGTTTCGCGACAGGGGGAGGGACAGATACGCAGTATTTT | CASSFATGGGTDTQYF
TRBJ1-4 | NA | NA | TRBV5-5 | TGTGCCAGCAGCCGAGGGGGGGCCAATGAAAAACTGTTTTTT | CASSRGGANEKLFF
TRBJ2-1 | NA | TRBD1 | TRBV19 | TGTGCCAGTAGTACCGGGGACAGGTACTCCTACAATGAGCAGTTCTTC | CASSTGDRYSYNEQFF
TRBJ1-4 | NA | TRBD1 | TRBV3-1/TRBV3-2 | TGTGCCAGCAGACCGGGACAGGGTAATGAAAAACTGTTTTTT | CASRPGQGNEKLFF
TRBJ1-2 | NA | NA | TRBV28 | TGTGCCAGCAGTTTATCCTTCGGGGAGGATTATGGCTACACCTTC | CASSLSFGEDYGYTF
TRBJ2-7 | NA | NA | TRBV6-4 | TGTGCCAGCAGTGACGAGAGGGCCCTCCCCTACGAGCAGTACTTC | CASSDERALPYEQYF
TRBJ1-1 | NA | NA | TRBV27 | TGTGCCAGCAGTTCGCAGGGTATCGCTGAAGCTTTCTTT | CASSSQGIAEAFF
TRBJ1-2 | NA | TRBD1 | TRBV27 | TGTGCCAGCAGCTCCAGAGGGGGCGTCTATGGCTACACCTTC | CASSSRGGVYGYTF
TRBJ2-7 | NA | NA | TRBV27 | TGTGCCAGCAGTGCCCGCCCGACAGAGACCTACGAGCAGTACTTC | CASSARPTETYEQYF
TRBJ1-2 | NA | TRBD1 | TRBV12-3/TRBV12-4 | TGTGCCAGCAGCCCCGGGACAGGTCTTGGCTACACCTTC | CASSPGTGLGYTF
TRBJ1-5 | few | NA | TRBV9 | TGTGCCAGCAGCCTGACAGGAAATCAGCCCCAGCATTTT | CASSLTGNQPQHF
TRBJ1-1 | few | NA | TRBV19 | TGTGCCAGTAGTTTCGTCAGGGGGAACACTGAAGCTTTCTTT | CASSFVRGNTEAFF
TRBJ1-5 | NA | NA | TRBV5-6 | TGTGCCAGCAGCTTGGGAGGGTTTGGGAATCAGCCCCAGCATTTT | CASSLGGFGNQPQHF
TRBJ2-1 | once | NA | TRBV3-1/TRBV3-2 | TGTGCCAGCAGCCTAACTGGGGCTAGCGACTACAATGAGCAGTTCTTC | CASSLTGASDYNEQFF
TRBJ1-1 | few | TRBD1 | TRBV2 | TGTGCCAGCAGATACGGGACAGTGAGCATGAACACTGAAGCTTTCTTT | CASRYGTVSMNTEAFF
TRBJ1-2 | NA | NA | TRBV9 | TGTGCCAGCAGCGAAGGGGAGGGAGGCTATGGCTACACCTTC | CASSEGEGGYGYTF
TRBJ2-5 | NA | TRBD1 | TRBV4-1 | TGCGCCAGCAGCCGACAGAGTCAGACAGGGGGCCCCGGGGAGACCCAGTACTTC | CASSRQSQTGGPGETQYF
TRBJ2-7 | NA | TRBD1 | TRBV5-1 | TGCGCCAGCAGCGCCCGCCCACAGGGGGAAGGGTCCTACGAGCAGTACTTC | CASSARPQGEGSYEQYF
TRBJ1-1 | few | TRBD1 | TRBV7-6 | TGTGCCAGCAGCCCCGGACAGGGAGTGAACACTGAAGCTTTCTTT | CASSPGQGVNTEAFF
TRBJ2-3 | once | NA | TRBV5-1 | TGCGCCAGCAGCTTGGCCCGCTTGGCCGATACGCAGTATTTT | CASSLARLADTQYF
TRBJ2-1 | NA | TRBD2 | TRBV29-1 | TGCAGCGTTGGTCGCAGCGGGGGGTCCTACAATGAGCAGTTCTTC | CSVGRSGGSYNEQFF
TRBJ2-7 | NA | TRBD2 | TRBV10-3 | TGTGCCATCAGTGAGTTGGAGCGGGGGGGCAACTACGAGCAGTACTTC | CAISELERGGNYEQYF
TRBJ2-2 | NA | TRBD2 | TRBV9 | TGTGCCAGCAGCGTTTGGACTAGCGGGGGGAACACCGGGGAGCTGTTTTTT | CASSVWTSGGNTGELFF